This TCR beta chain originates from a study of blood T cell repertoires in COVID-19. Some clones are missing from TCRdb's copy, which holds only in-frame ones; the method was immunoSEQ multiplex PCR. This sample has about 260,000 clones, with about 90% found just once. V lost 0 bases, J lost 6 bases, and 7 bases stayed unmatched. CDR3 length equals 16 residues. Germline V gene sequence: CDR1 MGHRA, CDR2 YSYEKL. The receptor comes from a person between 18 and 35 years old with COVID-19, enrolled during active disease. The chain uses TRBV4-1 and TRBJ1-4; 7 bases match TRBD1. Sample: peripheral blood. Written as DNA, the CDR3 is TGCGCCAGCAGCCAAGATCGGAACAGGGGTTATGAAAAACTGTTTTTT. It encodes CASSQDRNRGYEKLFF.